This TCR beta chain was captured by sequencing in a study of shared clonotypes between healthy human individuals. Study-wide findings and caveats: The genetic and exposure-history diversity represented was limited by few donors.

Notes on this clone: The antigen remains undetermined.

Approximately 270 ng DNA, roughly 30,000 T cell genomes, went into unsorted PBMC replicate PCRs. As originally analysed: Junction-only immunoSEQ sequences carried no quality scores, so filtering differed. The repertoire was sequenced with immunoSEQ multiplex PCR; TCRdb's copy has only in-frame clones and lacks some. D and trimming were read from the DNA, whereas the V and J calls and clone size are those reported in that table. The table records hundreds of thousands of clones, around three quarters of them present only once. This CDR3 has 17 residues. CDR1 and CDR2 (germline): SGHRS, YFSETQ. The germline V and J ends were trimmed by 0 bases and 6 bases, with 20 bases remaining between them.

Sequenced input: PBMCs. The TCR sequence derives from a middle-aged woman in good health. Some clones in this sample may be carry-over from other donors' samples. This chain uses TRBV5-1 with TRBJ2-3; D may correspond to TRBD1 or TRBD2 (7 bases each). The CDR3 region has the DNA TGCGCCAGCAGCTTGGGGACAGGTGACCCGCGGGGGGATACGCAGTATTTT. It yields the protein CASSLGTGDPRGDTQYF.